The 16 T cell receptor beta chains below come from one sample, sequenced in a study of vaccination effects on CD4 cells after COVID-19. The protocol was immunoSEQ multiplex PCR, while the TCRdb copy is restricted to in-frame clones and leaves out a portion. The repertoire consists of over 45,000 clones, with around 68% occurring once and the leading ten covering approximately 16%. Pools of viral peptides were used by the ViraFEST assay to expand antigen-specific CD4+ T cells ahead of sequencing. A roughly 10-day culture period preceded the isolation of CD4+ T cells. Neither prior SARS-CoV-2 infection nor positive nucleocapsid antibodies were present in the vaccine recipients. Their antigens remain unidentified. This specimen consisted of CD4+ T cells from PBMCs cultured with SARS-CoV-2 spike peptides, obtained before COVID-19 vaccination. The receptors shown here come from a human donor who received a COVID-19 vaccine.

This CDR3 reads CASSLENNEKLFF. CDR3 coding DNA: TGCGCCAGCAGCTTGGAGAATAATGAAAAACTGTTTTTT. The chain is built from TRBV5-1 and TRBJ1-4; D gene ambiguous. The CDR3 runs 13 residues. V was shortened by 0 bases and J by 4 bases, with 4 bases between the two germline ends. Germline assignment: CDR1 SGHRS and CDR2 YFSETQ.

This clone was counted once. The chain links TRBV21-1 to TRBJ2-2; the D call TRBD2 from the table was never checked on the DNA. TRBV21-1 is noted as a pseudogene. This CDR3 has 16 amino acids. The CDR3 loop reads CASSKEKGGPPGELFF. The CDR3 bases are TGTGCCAGCAGCAAAGAAAAGGGAGGGCCCCCCGGGGAGCTGTTTTTT.

J is TRBJ1-2 and V is TRBV19, with D perhaps matching TRBD1 (5 bases). The germline V and J ends were trimmed by 3 bases and 5 bases, with 16 bases remaining between them. Germline loops: CDR1 LNHDA, CDR2 SQIVND (reference sequence). The CDR3 contains 15 residues. The CDR3 spells CASSMGGTPIYGYTF. CDR3 bases: TGTGCCAGTAGTATGGGGGGGACGCCCATTTATGGCTACACCTTC.

The V gene is TRBV30, the J gene TRBJ2-7; a weak D match, TRBD2 (5 bases). V gave up 2 bases and J gave up 2 bases, with 13 bases separating them. The CDR3 is 14 residues long. Looked up from germline, CDR1 is GTSNPN and CDR2 is SVGIG (reference sequence). The CDR3 nucleotides read TGTGCCTGGAGTACCTTCGGGATCCCCTACGAGCAGTACTTC. Its protein is CAWSTFGIPYEQYF.

The chain has TRBV19 and TRBJ2-7, with 14 bases that match TRBD2. There are 16 residues in the CDR3. CDR1 is LNHDA and CDR2 is SQIVND in the germline V gene (reference sequence). Losses at the gene ends were 5 bases for V and 3 bases for J; bases not matched to a gene: 6. CDR3 coding DNA: TGTGCCAGTAGTCCGGGACTAGCGGGGGATTTCTACGAGCAGTACTTC. Its protein is CASSPGLAGDFYEQYF.

The V call is TRBV20-1, the J call TRBJ1-1; possibly TRBD1 for D (5 bases). In germline, CDR1 is DFQATT, CDR2 SNEGSKA (reference sequence). V shed 3 bases and J shed 5 bases, with 10 bases lying between them. The CDR3 spans 12 residues. For the CDR3, the DNA is TGCAGTGCTAGTGGGGCCCAAACTGAAGCTTTCTTT. This translates into CSASGAQTEAFF.

V gene TRBV30 combines with J gene TRBJ2-1, with D uncertain. Trimming left V 0 bases short and J 10 bases short, with 10 bases between. This CDR3 is 12 amino acids long. The V gene's germline CDR1 is GTSNPN and CDR2 SVGIG (reference sequence). The CDR3 sequence: CAWSVIVGEQFF. The CDR3 DNA reads TGTGCCTGGAGTGTGATAGTTGGAGAGCAGTTCTTC.

The V gene is TRBV7-8, the J gene TRBJ1-5; D is undetermined. CDR1 and CDR2 from the germline V gene are SGHVS and FQNEAQ. This CDR3 comprises 14 residues. Trimming took off 8 bases at V and 7 bases at J, with 18 bases between the two ends. CDR3 residues: CASQDGVTGQPQHF. The CDR3 DNA reads TGTGCCAGCCAGGACGGGGTAACGGGACAGCCCCAGCATTTT.

The V and J genes are TRBV5-4 and TRBJ2-1; 11 bases align to TRBD1. This CDR3 region has 16 residues. CDR1 is SGHNT and CDR2 is YYREEE in the germline V gene (reference sequence). J lost 9 bases, V lost 3 bases, and 11 bases had no gene match. The CDR3 DNA sequence: TGTGCCAGCAGCTACCCAGGACAGGGGGCCGAGGGTGAGCAGTTCTTC. Protein: CASSYPGQGAEGEQFF.

The genes are TRBV18 and TRBJ2-5; D not resolved. Germline values: CDR1 KGHSH, CDR2 LQKENI. The CDR3 spans 15 residues. V was shortened by 2 bases and J by 0 bases, with 10 bases between the two germline ends. The CDR3, as DNA: TGTGCCAGCTCACCATCGAACGGACACCAAGAGACCCAGTACTTC. As protein: CASSPSNGHQETQYF.

This clone appeared a single time. The rearrangement uses TRBV24-1 and TRBJ2-5; TRBD1 matches at 9 bases. V was clipped by 3 bases and J by 5 bases; unmatched bases: 15. The CDR3 extends over 18 amino acids. From germline, CDR1 is KGHDR and CDR2 SFDVKD. CDR3 nucleotides: TGTGCCACCAGTGATCGGGGTTGGACAGGGGAGATCGGGGAGACCCAGTACTTC. This gives the protein CATSDRGWTGEIGETQYF.

This rearrangement joins TRBV10-3 to TRBJ2-4, with TRBD2 matching 13 bases. The germline gives CDR1 ENHRY, CDR2 SYGVKD. The junction had 5 bases not matched to a gene; V was cut back by 2 bases and J by 1 base. This CDR3 is 18 amino acids long. CDR3 nucleotides: TGTGCCATCAGTGAGACTAGCGGGGGGGCTGTTGCCAAAAACATTCAGTACTTC. This gives the protein CAISETSGGAVAKNIQYF.

This clone has just a few counts. The rearrangement links TRBV4-1 to TRBJ2-6; D may be TRBD1 (5 bases). The CDR3 totals 15 residues. Trimming removed 0 bases at V and 2 bases at J, with 5 bases between. CDR1 MGHRA and CDR2 YSYEKL come from the germline V gene. CDR3 residues: CASSQEGAGANVLTF. DNA of the CDR3: TGCGCCAGCAGCCAAGAAGGGGCTGGGGCCAACGTCCTGACTTTC.

The chain couples TRBV28 to TRBJ2-2; no definite D call. This CDR3 is 13 amino acids long. V was clipped by 5 bases and J by 4 bases, with 8 bases between them. Germline lookup yields CDR1 MDHEN and CDR2 SYDVKM. CDR3 region: CASSILSTGELFF. Written as DNA, the CDR3 is TGTGCCAGCAGTATCCTCAGCACCGGGGAGCTGTTTTTT.

This clone has a single count. The V call is TRBV6-4, the J call TRBJ1-5; 7 bases align to TRBD1. CDR1 and CDR2 from the germline V gene are MRHNA and SNTAGT. Trimming took 7 bases from V and 5 from J; bases not matched to a gene: 17. CDR3 size: 17 residues. CDR3 in amino acids: CASNVSTDRDSHQPQHF. The CDR3 DNA reads as TGTGCCAGCAATGTATCCACTGACCGGGACAGCCATCAGCCCCAGCATTTT.

This clone was picked up a small number of times. This chain joins TRBV6-6 and TRBJ1-1; no clear D. The germline V gene has CDR1 MNHNY and CDR2 SVGAGI (reference sequence). This CDR3 comprises 13 residues. The V and J ends lost 6 bases and 4 bases respectively, with 12 bases between them. As DNA, the CDR3 is TGTGCCAGCAGCCGGTCTGGTAGCACTGAAGCTTTCTTT. This sequence encodes CASSRSGSTEAFF.